The clone carrying this T cell receptor beta chain came up a few times. This CDR3 is also generated by other DNA sequences in the sample. These data are taken from a study of blood T cell repertoires in COVID-19. Turning to the study itself: The cDNA or gDNA used as material had been derived from T cells, B-cell-depleted T cells, or PBMCs.

Germline V gene sequence: CDR1 SNHLY, CDR2 FYNNEI. After removal of 7 bases from V and 4 bases from J, the junction contained 3 bases not matched to a gene. The CDR3 contains 14 residues. The table came from immunoSEQ multiplex PCR; TCRdb's copy has only in-frame clones and leaves some out. The sample holds 150,000 to 200,000 clones, 80% to 90% seen once. Sequences were obtained from peripheral blood. V usage is TRBV2 and J usage is TRBJ1-5, with 11 bases matching TRBD1. This sequence was found in a man younger than 35 with active or convalescent COVID-19. Here the CDR3 DNA reads TGTGCCAGCAAAAGGGACAGGGGGAATCAGCCCCAGCATTTT. Translated: CASKRDRGNQPQHF.